This TCR beta chain was documented in a study of cytomegalovirus exposure and HLA in healthy donors. The ends lost 4 bases at V and 4 bases at J; junction bases unmatched: 6. The CDR3 spans 16 residues. Germline values: CDR1 KGHSH, CDR2 LQKENI. For this clone: Its target is unknown.

PCR amplification relied on 60 Vbeta primers (plus 13 Jbeta primers). In the original analysis: Per a later analysis, the number of unique TCR beta chains was approximately 73 million, of which 8.5 million to 11 million were shared. The table came from immunoSEQ multiplex PCR; TCRdb's copy has only in-frame clones and leaves some out. V and J calls and clone size are given by that table; D and trimming were obtained from the DNA. In total, the table holds around 200,000 clones. Notes on the study in general: Most observed TCR sequences were rare, whereas some public TCRs were detected in many donors. In an earlier analysis, about 87% or about 30%: the productive usage of most TCR beta V segments.

Sequences were obtained from PBMCs. The sequence derives from a young woman in good health and CMV-seropositive. The chain joins TRBV18 to TRBJ2-1, with TRBD2 matching over 11 bases. This CDR3 reads CASSLKLAGDYNEQFF. In DNA form, the CDR3 reads TGTGCCAGCTCACTCAAACTAGCGGGGGATTACAATGAGCAGTTCTTC.